This T cell receptor (beta chain) derives from a study of identical twins. Findings and limits, study-wide: Insertions ran lower in abundant cord blood beta clonotypes, though not in memory repertoires. The models systematically underestimated how much out-of-frame TCR alpha was shared in monozygotic twins.

Each CDR3 protein is one row after TCRdb ran MiXCR on the 5' RACE reads. The table records approximately 240,000 distinct CDR3 sequences, around an eighth of them present only once. J gave up 4 bases and V 9 bases, and 6 bases lay outside the gene matches. This CDR3 comprises 13 residues. Per germline, CDR1 WSHSY and CDR2 SAAADI. As for this clonotype: Its matching antigen is unknown.

The rearrangement joins TRBV10-2 to TRBJ1-5; the match to TRBD1 covers 7 bases. This clonotype was obtained from a woman younger than 30 in good health. Sequencing used memory (CD45RO+) T cells sorted from blood. The DNA of the CDR3 is TGCGCCAGTCGACAGGGTCCAAATCAGCCCCAGCATTTT. Amino acid sequence: CASRQGPNQPQHF.